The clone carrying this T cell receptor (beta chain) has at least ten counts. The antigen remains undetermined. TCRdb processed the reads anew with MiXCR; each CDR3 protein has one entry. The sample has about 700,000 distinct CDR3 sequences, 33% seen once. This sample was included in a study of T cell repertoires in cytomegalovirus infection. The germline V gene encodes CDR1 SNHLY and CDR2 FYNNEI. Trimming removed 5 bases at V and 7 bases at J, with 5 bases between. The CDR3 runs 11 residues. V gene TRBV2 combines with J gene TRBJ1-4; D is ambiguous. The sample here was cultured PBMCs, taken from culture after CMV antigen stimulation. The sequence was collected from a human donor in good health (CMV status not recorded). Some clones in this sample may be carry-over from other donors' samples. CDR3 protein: CASSLTEKLFF. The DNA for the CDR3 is TGTGCCAGCAGTCTCACTGAAAAACTGTTTTTT.